This entry lists 20 T cell receptor beta chains sequenced from one sample in a study of cytotoxic CD8 clonotypes in ibrutinib-treated CLL. Assay: immunoSEQ multiplex PCR; the TCRdb copy retains only in-frame clones and omits some. The data contain approximately 150,000 clones, more than 80% of them singletons. Specimen: PBMCs, collected after 24 months of ibrutinib treatment. These receptors came from a human donor with chronic lymphocytic leukemia.

This clone appeared a single time. V is TRBV30 and J is TRBJ1-2; D gene unclear. The CDR3 is made up of 12 amino acids. Germline CDR1 GTSNPN, CDR2 SVGIG (reference sequence). Trimming shortened V by 0 bases and J by 8 bases, and 10 bases separated the two germline ends. The CDR3 coding sequence is TGTGCCTGGAGTGTAATTTTCAGCGGCTACACCTTC. It encodes CAWSVIFSGYTF.

This chain joins TRBV28 and TRBJ1-2; 10 bases match TRBD1. V shed 7 bases and J 4 bases; nucleotides not matched to a gene: 15. The germline V gene encodes CDR1 MDHEN and CDR2 SYDVKM. There are 17 residues in the CDR3. As DNA, the CDR3 is TGTGCCAGCACAAAAGGACTAGGACAGGGGGGAAGCTATGGCTACACCTTC. It is translated as CASTKGLGQGGSYGYTF.

The DNA of the CDR3 is TGCGCCAGCAGCCAACAAGCCGGGACAGGGTCTTACGAGCAGTACTTC. Residues: CASSQQAGTGSYEQYF. The rearrangement joins TRBV4-3 to TRBJ2-7; 9 positions agree with TRBD1. Trimming took 2 bases from V and 4 from J; bases not matched to a gene: 9. The length of the CDR3 is 16 residues. Germline CDR1 LGHNA, CDR2 YSLEER.

The chain links TRBV7-2 to TRBJ2-7; D perhaps matches TRBD1 (6 bases). The CDR3 consists of 14 residues. V shed 3 bases and J shed 1 base, with 10 bases lying between them. Germline CDR1 is SGHTA and CDR2 is FQGNSA. Here the CDR3 reads CASSFPTGSYEQYF. DNA for the CDR3: TGTGCCAGCAGCTTCCCTACAGGGTCCTACGAGCAGTACTTC.

J is TRBJ1-2 and V is TRBV28; D may be TRBD1 (5 bases). V lost 5 bases, J lost 4 bases, and 17 bases lay in between. CDR1 and CDR2 from the germline V gene are MDHEN and SYDVKM. The CDR3 runs to 15 residues. DNA for the CDR3: TGTGCCAGCAGTCCCCGGGACCGGTTCATCTATGGCTACACCTTC. Protein: CASSPRDRFIYGYTF.

V usage is TRBV6-6 and J usage is TRBJ1-6; 9 nucleotides align to TRBD1. Germline CDR1 reads MNHNY; CDR2 reads SVGAGI (reference sequence). The V gene end was trimmed by 2 bases and the J gene end by 11 bases; junction bases not matched to a gene: 7. This CDR3 has 15 residues. The CDR3: CASSYAGQGNPPLHF. CDR3 coding DNA: TGTGCCAGCAGTTACGCCGGACAGGGGAATCCACCCCTCCACTTT.

This clone has more than one count but fewer than ten. V is TRBV19 and J is TRBJ1-1; 7 bases line up with TRBD1. Germline V gene data show CDR1 as LNHDA and CDR2 as SQIVND (reference sequence). J gave up 7 bases and V 5 bases, and 13 bases lay outside the gene matches. The CDR3 extends over 15 amino acids. The CDR3 here is CASSLFQGGKGEAFF. DNA of the CDR3: TGTGCCAGTAGTCTTTTTCAGGGGGGGAAGGGTGAAGCTTTCTTT.

This chain connects TRBV9 to TRBJ1-6; D is unclear. The germline V gene has CDR1 SGDLS and CDR2 YYNGEE. Trimming left V 0 bases short and J 7 bases short, with 8 bases between. The CDR3 is 14 residues long. CDR3: CASSVVAENSPLHF. CDR3 nucleotide sequence: TGTGCCAGCAGCGTAGTCGCAGAGAATTCACCCCTCCACTTT. The variable domain in full, completed from reference TRBV9 and TRBJ1-6, reads DSGVTQTPKHLITATGQRVTLRCSPRSGDLSVYWYQQSLDQGLQFLIQYYNGEERAKGNILERFSAQQFPDLHSELNLSSLELGDSALYFCASSVVAENSPLHFGNGTRLTVT.

The CDR3 bases are TGTGCCAGCAGCTTAACAGGGGCGACTAGCACAGATACGCAGTATTTT. Protein product: CASSLTGATSTDTQYF. The V and J genes are TRBV7-8 and TRBJ2-3, with TRBD1 matching over 7 bases. Germline CDR1 reads SGHVS; CDR2 reads FQNEAQ. V was pared by 2 bases and J by 0 bases, with 5 bases of the junction left unmatched. This CDR3 has 16 residues.

About this clone itself: A read error may account for a junction end that differs from germline. The chain uses TRBV25-1 and TRBJ1-1, with unresolved D. CDR3 length: 13 amino acids. CDR1 and CDR2 (germline): MGHDK, SYGVNS. This chain's CDR3 is CASKKRENTEAFF. CDR3 in DNA: TGTGCAAGCAAAAAGCGAGAGAACACTGAAGCTTTCTTT.

This chain joins TRBV6-5 and TRBJ1-2, with D unresolved. Germline assignment: CDR1 MNHEY and CDR2 SVGAGI. The ends were cut back, 8 bases at V and 7 bases at J, with 20 bases in the middle. This CDR3 region has 14 residues. The CDR3 nucleotides are TGTGCCAGCGCCGCTGGGGTCGGAGTAGGTGGCTACACCTTC. Its protein product is CASAAGVGVGGYTF.

The J gene is TRBJ2-1, the V gene TRBV7-2; the match to TRBD2 covers 9 bases. CDR1 is SGHTA and CDR2 is FQGNSA in the germline V gene. CDR3 length: 16 residues. The trim removed 5 bases at V and 7 bases at J, leaving 12 bases unmatched. The CDR3 DNA reads as TGTGCCAGCAGCCTCAATAGCGGGGGAGGCAGGAATGAGCAGTTCTTC. This translates into CASSLNSGGGRNEQFF.

The rearrangement links TRBV30 to TRBJ1-4, with D perhaps matching TRBD1 (5 bases). Germline CDR1 GTSNPN, CDR2 SVGIG (reference sequence). The CDR3 has 12 residues. V lost 2 bases to trimming and J lost 5 bases, with 6 bases between them. The chain's CDR3 is CAWSYRNEKLFF. CDR3 coding DNA: TGTGCCTGGAGTTACAGGAATGAAAAACTGTTTTTT.

The DNA of the CDR3 is TGTGCCAGCAGCTTAAGAATCCCAGGGGGCACTGAAGCTTTCTTT. Residues: CASSLRIPGGTEAFF. This sequence joins TRBV13 and TRBJ1-1; 7 bases are shared with TRBD1. CDR1 and CDR2 from the germline V gene are PRHDT and FYEKMQ (reference sequence). The CDR3 length is 15 residues. V was pared by 2 bases and J by 4 bases, with 7 bases of the junction left unmatched.

The chain links TRBV5-1 to TRBJ2-1, with D perhaps matching TRBD2 (6 bases). Trimming took off 3 bases at V and 6 bases at J, with 13 bases between the two ends. CDR3 size: 14 residues. CDR1 is SGHRS and CDR2 is YFSETQ in the germline V gene. DNA for the CDR3: TGCGCCAGCAGCTCCGGGACTGGGGTCAATGAGCAGTTCTTC. It is translated as CASSSGTGVNEQFF.

The table lists this clone with many counts. The chain has TRBV4-2 and TRBJ1-4; TRBD1 matches at 7 bases. Germline V gives CDR1 LGHNA, CDR2 YNFKEQ. This CDR3 has 15 amino acids. J was trimmed by 5 bases and V by 6 bases; bases with no gene match: 9. The CDR3 bases are TGTGCCAGCAGTTATACCGGGACAGAGAATGAAAAACTGTTTTTT. It encodes CASSYTGTENEKLFF.

The chain carries TRBV5-4 and TRBJ2-7; 10 nucleotides agree with TRBD2. CDR3 size: 17 residues. Germline loops: CDR1 SGHNT, CDR2 YYREEE (reference sequence). J was trimmed by 0 bases and V by 0 bases; bases with no gene match: 6. The CDR3 here is CASSLGAGGYNSYEQYF. CDR3 nucleotides: TGTGCCAGCAGCTTGGGAGCGGGAGGGTATAACTCCTACGAGCAGTACTTC.

The gene calls are TRBV7-3 and TRBJ2-3; D possibly matches TRBD1 or TRBD2 (5 bases each). Trimming cost V 5 bases and J 2 bases, with 11 bases left between them. Germline CDR1 reads SGHTA; CDR2 reads FQGTGA. The CDR3 loop spans 14 amino acids. The CDR3 DNA sequence: TGTGCCAGCAGCACTAGACAGCCCACAGATACGCAGTATTTT. This translates into CASSTRQPTDTQYF.

V gene TRBV29-1 combines with J gene TRBJ2-6; D is unresolved. CDR1 is SQVTM, CDR2 ANQGSEA, per germline. The CDR3 has 14 amino acids. V was shortened by 7 bases and J by 2 bases, with 12 bases between the two germline ends. Here the CDR3 DNA reads TGCAGCGCCACGGTCACACCTGGGGCCAACGTCCTGACTTTC. Residues: CSATVTPGANVLTF. The whole variable domain, remainder taken from reference TRBV29-1 and TRBJ2-6, is SAVISQKPSRDICQRGTSLTIQCQVDSQVTMMFWYRQQPGQSLTLIATANQGSEATYESGFVIDKFPISRPNLTFSTLTVSNMSPEDSSIYLCSATVTPGANVLTFGAGSRLTVL.

CDR3 sequence: CASSPLGGAEAFF. CDR3 bases: TGTGCCAGCAGCCCCTTAGGGGGGGCTGAAGCTTTCTTT. The chain links TRBV2 to TRBJ1-1, with a tentative D call TRBD1 (6 bases). The CDR3 has 13 amino acids. Between the trimmed V and J ends, which lost 6 bases and 6 bases, there was a span of 14 bases. Germline V gives CDR1 SNHLY, CDR2 FYNNEI.